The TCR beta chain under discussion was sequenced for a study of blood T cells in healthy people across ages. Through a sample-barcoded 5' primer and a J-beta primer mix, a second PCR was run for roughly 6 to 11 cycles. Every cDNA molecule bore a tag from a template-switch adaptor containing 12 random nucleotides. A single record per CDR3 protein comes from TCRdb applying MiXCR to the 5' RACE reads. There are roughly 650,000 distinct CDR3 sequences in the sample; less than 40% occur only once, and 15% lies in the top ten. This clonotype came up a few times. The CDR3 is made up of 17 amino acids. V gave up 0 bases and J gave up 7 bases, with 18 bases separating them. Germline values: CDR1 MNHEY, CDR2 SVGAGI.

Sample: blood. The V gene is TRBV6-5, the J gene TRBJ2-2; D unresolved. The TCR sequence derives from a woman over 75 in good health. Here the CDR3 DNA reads TGTGCCAGCAGTTACTCGGATCTGGTTGTGAAGGGCGGGGAGCTGTTTTTT. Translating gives CASSYSDLVVKGGELFF.